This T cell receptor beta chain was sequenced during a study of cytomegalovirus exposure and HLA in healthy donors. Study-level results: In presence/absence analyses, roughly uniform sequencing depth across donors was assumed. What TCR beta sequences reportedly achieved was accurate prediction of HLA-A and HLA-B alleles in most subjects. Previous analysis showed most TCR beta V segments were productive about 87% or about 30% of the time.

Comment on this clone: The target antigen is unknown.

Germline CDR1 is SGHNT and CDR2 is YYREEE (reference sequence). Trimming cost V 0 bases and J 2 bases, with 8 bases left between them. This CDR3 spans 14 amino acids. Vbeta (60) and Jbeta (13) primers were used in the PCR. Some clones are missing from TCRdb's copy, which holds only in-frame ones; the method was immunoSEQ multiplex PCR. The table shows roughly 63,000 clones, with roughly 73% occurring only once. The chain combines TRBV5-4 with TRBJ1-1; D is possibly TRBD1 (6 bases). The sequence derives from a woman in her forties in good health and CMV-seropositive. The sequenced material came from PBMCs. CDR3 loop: CASSLGRGNTEAFF. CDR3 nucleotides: TGTGCCAGCAGCTTGGGCAGGGGTAACACTGAAGCTTTCTTT.